This record covers a single T cell receptor (beta chain). What antigen it recognizes has not been identified. No qualities accompany the bases; no much larger clone lies one base away. Looking up the germline V gene yields CDR1 SGHDT and CDR2 YYEEEE. Trimmed from V: 4 bases; trimmed from J: 8 bases; junction bases lacking a gene match: 8. The CDR3 starts with the cysteine, ends with the phenylalanine, and has 13 residues. Kept here is only the CDR3 DNA, which spans 39 bases and is read in frame from base 1. TCR beta VDJ combination and CDR3 sequence profiling used genomic DNA as the template. TCR repertoire sequencing was run on an Illumina HiSeq 2000. On the authors' methods: TRBV/TRBJ rearrangement plots, CDR3 size and DJ length profiles, and Simpson's diversity index were used to assess repertoires. The immunodominant clone was defined as the most abundant DNA sequence in deep sequencing data. CDR3 amino acid sequences were checked for sharing across subjects and were also compared against the VDJdb database and published repertoires. TCRdb handled the public reads itself, with Q25 trimming in fastp and clone calling in MiXCR, and kept productive beta chains. Each CDR3 protein gets just one entry, which takes the most common genes and DNA from the rows behind it. TCRdb's processing, not the study's, gives the V and J calls here. Across this sample there are roughly 150,000 distinct CDR3 sequences, with roughly half seen only once. 3.2% of the sample rests with the top ten.

Flow cytometry had shown CD8+CD57+ cell expansion in the patients selected for sequencing. Severe acquired aplastic anemia was diagnosed in all patients according to International Study of Aplastic Anemia and Agranulocytosis and Camitta criteria. No therapy had been received by the patients at the time of blood sampling. In the study, sorted CD4+ and CD8+ blood T cells from patients with severe aplastic anemia and from healthy subjects underwent deep sequencing of TCR repertoires. Patients were enrolled under clinicaltrials.gov protocols 00001620, 01623167, 00001397, 00071045, 00081523 and 00961064 in the USA. Ficoll-Paque density gradient centrifugation was used to isolate peripheral blood mononuclear cells. Before DNA was extracted, CD4+ and CD8+ T cells were sorted using either FACS or magnetic beads. This sample was taken from a study of CD8+CD57+ T cells in acquired aplastic anemia (dated by TCRdb to 2017 to 2018). Study-level background: On average, sorted CD4+ and CD8+ cells yielded 3.2 ug of extracted DNA, with a range of about 0.19 to 30 ug. A CD8+CD57+ expansion meant a frequency higher than the mean frequency seen in healthy subjects.

Broad study findings and their caveats: CD8+ Simpson's diversity did not differ significantly between patients and healthy controls (P=0.060). Some 31 CD8+ CDR3 sequences were shared between patients and controls but appeared highly expressed in patients and within their immunodominant clones.

Sequencing was done on a sample of sorted CD4+, CD8+, or CD8+CD57+ T cells (not recorded which) from PBMCs. The sequence came from a human donor with aplastic anemia. This receptor chain uses TRBV5-6 and TRBJ1-2, and TRBD1 aligns with 7 junction nucleotides. The DNA reads as follows: TGTGCCAGCAGCGGGAGGGGGCCAGCCGGCTACACCTTC. Its protein product is CASSGRGPAGYTF.